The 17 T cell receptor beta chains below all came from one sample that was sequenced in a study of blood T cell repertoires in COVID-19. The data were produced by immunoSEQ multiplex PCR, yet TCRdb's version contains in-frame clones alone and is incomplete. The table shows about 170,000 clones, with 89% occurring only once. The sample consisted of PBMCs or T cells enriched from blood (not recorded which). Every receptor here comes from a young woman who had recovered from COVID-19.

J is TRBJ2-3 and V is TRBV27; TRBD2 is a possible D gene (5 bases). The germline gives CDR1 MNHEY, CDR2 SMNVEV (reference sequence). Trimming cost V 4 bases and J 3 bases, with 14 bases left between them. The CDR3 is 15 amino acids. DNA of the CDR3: TGTGCCAGCAGTTCCCCACGGACTGTAACAGATACGCAGTATTTT. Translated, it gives CASSSPRTVTDTQYF.

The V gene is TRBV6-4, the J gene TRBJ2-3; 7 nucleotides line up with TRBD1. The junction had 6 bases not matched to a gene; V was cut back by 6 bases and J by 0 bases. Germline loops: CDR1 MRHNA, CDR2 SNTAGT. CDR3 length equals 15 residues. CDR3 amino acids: CASRAGTASTDTQYF. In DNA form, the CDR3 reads TGTGCCAGCAGAGCCGGGACAGCTAGCACAGATACGCAGTATTTT.

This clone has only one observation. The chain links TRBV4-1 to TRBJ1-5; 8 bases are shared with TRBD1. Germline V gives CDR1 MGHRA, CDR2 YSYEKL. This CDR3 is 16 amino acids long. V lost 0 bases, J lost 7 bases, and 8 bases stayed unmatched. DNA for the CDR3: TGCGCCAGCAGCCAAGACTCCGGCCAGGGGGCACAGCCCCAGCATTTT. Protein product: CASSQDSGQGAQPQHF.

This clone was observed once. This chain's CDR3 is CASSSLGEDTEAFF. As DNA, the CDR3 is TGTGCCAGCAGCTCCCTGGGGGAGGACACTGAAGCTTTCTTT. The chain uses TRBV25-1 and TRBJ1-1; TRBD1 is a possible D gene (5 bases). In germline, CDR1 is MGHDK, CDR2 SYGVNS. Trimming took 6 bases from V and 3 from J, leaving 14 bases between them. This CDR3 region has 14 residues.

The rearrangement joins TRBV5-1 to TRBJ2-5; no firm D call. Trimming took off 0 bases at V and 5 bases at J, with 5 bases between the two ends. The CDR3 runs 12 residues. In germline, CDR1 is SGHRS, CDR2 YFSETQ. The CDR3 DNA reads TGCGCCAGCAGCTTGGTGAGGGAGACCCAGTACTTC. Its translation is CASSLVRETQYF.

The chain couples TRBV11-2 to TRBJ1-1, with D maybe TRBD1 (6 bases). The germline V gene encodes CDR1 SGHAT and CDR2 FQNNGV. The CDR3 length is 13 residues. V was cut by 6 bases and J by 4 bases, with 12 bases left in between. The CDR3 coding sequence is TGTGCCAGCAGTCACACAGGGCCCACTGAAGCTTTCTTT. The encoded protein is CASSHTGPTEAFF.

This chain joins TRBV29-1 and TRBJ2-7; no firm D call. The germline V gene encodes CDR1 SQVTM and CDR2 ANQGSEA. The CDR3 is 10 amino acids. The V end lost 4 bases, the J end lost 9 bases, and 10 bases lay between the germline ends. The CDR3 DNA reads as TGCAGCGTTGCAGACTCGGGGCAGTACTTC. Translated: CSVADSGQYF.

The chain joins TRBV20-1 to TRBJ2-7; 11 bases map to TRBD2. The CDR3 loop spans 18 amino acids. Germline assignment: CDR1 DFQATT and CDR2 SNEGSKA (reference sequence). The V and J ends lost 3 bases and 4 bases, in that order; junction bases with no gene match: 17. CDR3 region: CSASEWGTSGSSRYEQYF. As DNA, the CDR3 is TGCAGTGCTAGTGAGTGGGGAACTAGCGGGAGTTCGAGGTACGAGCAGTACTTC.

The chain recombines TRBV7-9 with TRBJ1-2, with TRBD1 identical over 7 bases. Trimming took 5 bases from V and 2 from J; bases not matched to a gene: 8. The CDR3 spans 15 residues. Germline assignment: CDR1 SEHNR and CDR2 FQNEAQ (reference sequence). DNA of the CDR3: TGTGCCAGCAGCGTAATAGGGACAGACAACTATGGCTACACCTTC. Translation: CASSVIGTDNYGYTF.

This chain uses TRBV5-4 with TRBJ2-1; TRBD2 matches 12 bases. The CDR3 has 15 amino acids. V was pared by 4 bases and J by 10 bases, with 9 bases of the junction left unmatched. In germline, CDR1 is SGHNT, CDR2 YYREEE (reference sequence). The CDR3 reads CASSARLAGESEQFF. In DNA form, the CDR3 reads TGTGCCAGCAGCGCGAGACTAGCGGGAGAAAGCGAGCAGTTCTTC.

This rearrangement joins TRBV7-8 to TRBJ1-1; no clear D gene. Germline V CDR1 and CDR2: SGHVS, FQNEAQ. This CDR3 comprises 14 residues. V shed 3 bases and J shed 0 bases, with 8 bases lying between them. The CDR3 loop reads CASSFSFLNTEAFF. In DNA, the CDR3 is TGTGCCAGCAGCTTCTCCTTCTTGAACACTGAAGCTTTCTTT.

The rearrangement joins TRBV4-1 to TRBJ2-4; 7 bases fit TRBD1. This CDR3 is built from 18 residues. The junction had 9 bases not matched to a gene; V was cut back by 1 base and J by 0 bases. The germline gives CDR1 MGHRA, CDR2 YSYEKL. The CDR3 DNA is TGCGCCAGCAGCCAAGGGGCCCAGGGGGTACTAGCCAAAAACATTCAGTACTTC. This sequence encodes CASSQGAQGVLAKNIQYF.

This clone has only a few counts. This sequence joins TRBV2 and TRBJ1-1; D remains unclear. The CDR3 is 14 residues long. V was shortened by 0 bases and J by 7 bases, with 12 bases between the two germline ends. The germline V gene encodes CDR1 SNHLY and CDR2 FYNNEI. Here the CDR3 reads CASSEALRGGEAFF. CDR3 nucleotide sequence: TGTGCCAGCAGTGAAGCGCTTCGGGGAGGTGAAGCTTTCTTT.

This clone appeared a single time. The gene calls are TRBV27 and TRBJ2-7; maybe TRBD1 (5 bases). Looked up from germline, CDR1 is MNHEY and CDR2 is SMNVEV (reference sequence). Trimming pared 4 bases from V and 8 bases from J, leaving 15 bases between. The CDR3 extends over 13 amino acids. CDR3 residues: CASSSTTGFKQYF. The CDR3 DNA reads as TGTGCCAGCAGTTCAACCACAGGTTTTAAGCAGTACTTC.

The CDR3 sequence is CASSFPTSGSYEQYF. In DNA, the CDR3 is TGTGCCAGCAGCTTCCCGACTAGCGGGAGCTACGAGCAGTACTTC. The gene calls are TRBV7-8 and TRBJ2-7; 12 bases are a match to TRBD2. Per the germline V gene, CDR1 is SGHVS and CDR2 is FQNEAQ. The CDR3 spans 15 residues. Germline trimming cut 3 bases from V and 3 bases from J; bases unmatched to any gene: 3.

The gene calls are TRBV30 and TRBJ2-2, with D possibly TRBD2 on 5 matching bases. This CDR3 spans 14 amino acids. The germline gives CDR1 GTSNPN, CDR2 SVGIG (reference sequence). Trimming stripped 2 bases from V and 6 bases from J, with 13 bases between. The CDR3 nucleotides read TGTGCCTGGAGTTTACTAGTTGGGTCCGGGGAGCTGTTTTTT. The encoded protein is CAWSLLVGSGELFF.

The CDR3 loop is CASSVGTGLSTQYF. DNA for the CDR3: TGTGCCAGCAGCGTTGGGACTGGCTTGTCGACGCAGTATTTT. V usage is TRBV9 and J usage is TRBJ2-3, with D possibly TRBD2 on 6 matching bases. V dropped 2 bases and J dropped 9 bases, with 16 bases sitting between them. Germline values: CDR1 SGDLS, CDR2 YYNGEE. This CDR3 comprises 14 residues.